A few counts support the clone carrying this T cell receptor (beta chain). The antigen is unknown. Template switching, a step in the protocol, added a universal primer site, and cDNA carried unique molecular identifiers. TCRdb reprocessed the 5' RACE reads with MiXCR, giving one entry per CDR3 protein. The data hold roughly 1.6 million distinct CDR3 sequences, with less than 40% observed a single time. The source of the sample is a study of identical twins. CDR3 length equals 14 residues. Trimming took 4 bases from V and 3 from J, leaving 12 bases between them. In germline, CDR1 is MNHNY, CDR2 SVGAGI (reference sequence). Findings of the study overall: Conclusions relied on cross-sectional statistical analysis, not following the same donors. Beta out-of-frame sequences showed weaker excess twin sharing.

The V call is TRBV6-6, the J call TRBJ2-5; no reliable D call. The sequenced sample was cord blood. This TCR derives from a newborn girl in good health. CDR3 region: CASSSTDWKETQYF. DNA of the CDR3: TGTGCCAGCAGTTCGACTGACTGGAAAGAGACCCAGTACTTC.